This T cell receptor (beta chain) was identified during a study of blood T cell repertoires in COVID-19. Study in general: Researchers got acute and convalescent COVID-19 samples from the United States, Italy and Spain. Sources were T cells, B-cell-depleted T cells, or PBMCs; the material itself was cDNA or gDNA.

A word on this clone: An end of the junction does not agree with germline; a read error may underlie this.

The germline gives CDR1 LNHDA, CDR2 SQIVND (reference sequence). The CDR3 sequence is 13 residues long. Repertoires were generated with immunoSEQ multiplex PCR, while TCRdb's copy carries only in-frame clones and drops some. The sample has around 250,000 clones, 80% to 90% seen once. This receptor was identified in a woman under 40 with acute COVID-19. The sequenced material came from PBMCs or T cells enriched from blood (not recorded which). The chain recombines TRBV19 with TRBJ2-1, with 10 bases matching TRBD2. CDR3 coding DNA: TGTGCCACTAGTAGCGGGAGGTTAAATGAGCAGTTCTTC. Translation gives CATSSGRLNEQFF.